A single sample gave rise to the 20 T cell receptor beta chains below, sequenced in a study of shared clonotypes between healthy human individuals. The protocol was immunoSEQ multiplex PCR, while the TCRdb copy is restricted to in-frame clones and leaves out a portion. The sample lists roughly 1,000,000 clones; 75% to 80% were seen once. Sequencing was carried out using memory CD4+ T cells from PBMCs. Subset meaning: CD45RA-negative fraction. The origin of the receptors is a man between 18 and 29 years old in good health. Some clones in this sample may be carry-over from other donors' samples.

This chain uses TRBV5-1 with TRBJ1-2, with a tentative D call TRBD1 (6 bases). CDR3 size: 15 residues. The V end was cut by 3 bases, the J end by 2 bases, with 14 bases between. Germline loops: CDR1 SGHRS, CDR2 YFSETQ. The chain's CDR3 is CASSWEGGANYGYTF. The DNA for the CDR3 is TGCGCCAGCAGCTGGGAGGGGGGCGCAAACTATGGCTACACCTTC.

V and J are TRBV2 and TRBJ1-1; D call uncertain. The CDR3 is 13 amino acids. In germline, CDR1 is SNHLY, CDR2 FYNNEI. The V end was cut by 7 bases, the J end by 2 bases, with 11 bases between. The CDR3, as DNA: TGTGCCAGCATTGCAGATCGAAACACTGAAGCTTTCTTT. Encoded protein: CASIADRNTEAFF.

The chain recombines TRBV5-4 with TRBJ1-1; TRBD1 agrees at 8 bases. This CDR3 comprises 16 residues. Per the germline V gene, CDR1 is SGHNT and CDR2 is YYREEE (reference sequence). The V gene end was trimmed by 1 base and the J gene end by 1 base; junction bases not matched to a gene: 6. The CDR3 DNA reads TGTGCCAGCAGCTTGACGGACAGGGAGGAGAACACTGAAGCTTTCTTT. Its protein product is CASSLTDREENTEAFF.

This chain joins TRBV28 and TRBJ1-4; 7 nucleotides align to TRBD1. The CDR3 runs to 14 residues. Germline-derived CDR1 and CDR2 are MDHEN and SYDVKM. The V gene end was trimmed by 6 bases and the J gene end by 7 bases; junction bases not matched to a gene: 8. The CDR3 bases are TGTGCCAGCAGATCGGGACAGACGGGTGAAAAACTGTTTTTT. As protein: CASRSGQTGEKLFF.

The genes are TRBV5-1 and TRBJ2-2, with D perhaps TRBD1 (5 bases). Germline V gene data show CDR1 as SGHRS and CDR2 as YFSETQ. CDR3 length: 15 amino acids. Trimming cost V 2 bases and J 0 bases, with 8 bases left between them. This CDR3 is CASSFTGANTGELFF. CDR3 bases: TGCGCCAGCAGCTTCACAGGTGCGAACACCGGGGAGCTGTTTTTT.

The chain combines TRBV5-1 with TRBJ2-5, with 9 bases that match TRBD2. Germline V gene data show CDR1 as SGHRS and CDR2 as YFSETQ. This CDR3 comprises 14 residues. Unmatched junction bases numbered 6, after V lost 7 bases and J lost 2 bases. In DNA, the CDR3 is TGCGCCAGCTATAGCGGGAGTACGCAAGAGACCCAGTACTTC. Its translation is CASYSGSTQETQYF. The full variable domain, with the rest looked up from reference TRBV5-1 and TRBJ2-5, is KAGVTQTPRYLIKTRGQQVTLSCSPISGHRSVSWYQQTPGQGLQFLFEYFSETQRNKGNFPGRFSGRQFSNSRSEMNVSTLELGDSALYLCASYSGSTQETQYFGPGTRLLVL.

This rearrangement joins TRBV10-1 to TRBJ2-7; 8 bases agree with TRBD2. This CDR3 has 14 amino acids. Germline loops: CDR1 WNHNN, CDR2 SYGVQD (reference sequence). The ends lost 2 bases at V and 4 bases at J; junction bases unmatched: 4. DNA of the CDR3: TGCGCCAGCAGTGAGACTAGCGGTGGGTACGAGCAGTACTTC. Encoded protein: CASSETSGGYEQYF.

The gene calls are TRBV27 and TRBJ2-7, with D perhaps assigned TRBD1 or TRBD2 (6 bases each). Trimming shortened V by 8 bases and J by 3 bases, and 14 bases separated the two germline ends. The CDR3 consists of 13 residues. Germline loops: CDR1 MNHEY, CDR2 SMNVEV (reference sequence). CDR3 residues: CASRRGQHYEQYF. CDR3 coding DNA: TGTGCCAGCCGCCGGGGGCAACACTACGAGCAGTACTTC.

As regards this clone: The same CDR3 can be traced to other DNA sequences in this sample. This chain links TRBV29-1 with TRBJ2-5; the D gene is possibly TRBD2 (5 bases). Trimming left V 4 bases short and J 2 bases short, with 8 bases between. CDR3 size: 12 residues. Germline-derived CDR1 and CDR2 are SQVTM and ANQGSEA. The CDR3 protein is CSVASGQETQYF. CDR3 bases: TGCAGCGTTGCATCGGGGCAAGAGACCCAGTACTTC.

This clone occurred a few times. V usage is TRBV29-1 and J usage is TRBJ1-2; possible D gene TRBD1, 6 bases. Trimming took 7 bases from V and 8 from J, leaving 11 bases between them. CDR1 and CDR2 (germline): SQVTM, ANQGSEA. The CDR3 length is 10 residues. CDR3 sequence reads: CSALGGGYTF. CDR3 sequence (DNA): TGCAGCGCCCTAGGGGGAGGCTACACCTTC. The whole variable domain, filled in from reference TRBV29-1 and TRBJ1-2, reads SAVISQKPSRDICQRGTSLTIQCQVDSQVTMMFWYRQQPGQSLTLIATANQGSEATYESGFVIDKFPISRPNLTFSTLTVSNMSPEDSSIYLCSALGGGYTFGSGTRLTVV.

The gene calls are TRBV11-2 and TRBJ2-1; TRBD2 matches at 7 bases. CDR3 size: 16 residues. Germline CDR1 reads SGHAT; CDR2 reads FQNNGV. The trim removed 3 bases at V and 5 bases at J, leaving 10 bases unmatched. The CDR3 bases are TGTGCCAGCAGCTTCCGGCGGCGGGAGCCAGACAATGAGCAGTTCTTC. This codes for CASSFRRREPDNEQFF.

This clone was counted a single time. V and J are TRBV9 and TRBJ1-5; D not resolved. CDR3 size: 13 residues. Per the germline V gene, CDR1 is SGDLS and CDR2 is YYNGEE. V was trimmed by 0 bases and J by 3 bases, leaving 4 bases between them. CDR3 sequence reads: CASSVGYNQPQHF. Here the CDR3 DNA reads TGTGCCAGCAGCGTAGGTTACAATCAGCCCCAGCATTTT.

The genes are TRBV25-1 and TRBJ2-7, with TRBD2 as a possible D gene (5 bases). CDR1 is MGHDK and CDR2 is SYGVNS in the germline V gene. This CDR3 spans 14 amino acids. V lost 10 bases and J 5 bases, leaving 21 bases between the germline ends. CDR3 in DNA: TGTGCCACCGGAACTCCCGGGATGCGTGACGAGCAGTACTTC. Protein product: CATGTPGMRDEQYF.

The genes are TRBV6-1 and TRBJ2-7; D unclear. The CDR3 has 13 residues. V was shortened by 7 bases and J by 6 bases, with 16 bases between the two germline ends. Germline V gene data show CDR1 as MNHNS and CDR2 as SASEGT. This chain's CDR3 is CASTFRLHAEQYF. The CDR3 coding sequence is TGTGCCAGCACGTTCCGCCTTCATGCCGAGCAGTACTTC.

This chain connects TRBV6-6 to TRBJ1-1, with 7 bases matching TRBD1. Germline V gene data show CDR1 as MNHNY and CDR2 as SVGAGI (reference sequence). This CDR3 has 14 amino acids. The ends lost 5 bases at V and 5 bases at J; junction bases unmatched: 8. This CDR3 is CASSTRTGGTEAFF. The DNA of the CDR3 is TGTGCCAGCAGTACACGGACAGGCGGTACTGAAGCTTTCTTT.

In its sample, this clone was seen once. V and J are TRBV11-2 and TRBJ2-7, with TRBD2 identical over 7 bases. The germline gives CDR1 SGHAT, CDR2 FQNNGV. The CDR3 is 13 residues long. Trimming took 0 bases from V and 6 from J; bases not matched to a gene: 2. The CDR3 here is CASSLDSGGEQYF. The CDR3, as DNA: TGTGCCAGCAGCTTAGATTCGGGAGGCGAGCAGTACTTC.

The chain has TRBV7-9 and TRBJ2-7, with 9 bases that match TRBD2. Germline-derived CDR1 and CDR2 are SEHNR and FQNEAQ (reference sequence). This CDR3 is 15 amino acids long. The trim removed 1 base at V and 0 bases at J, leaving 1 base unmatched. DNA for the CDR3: TGTGCCAGCAGCTTAGTAGCGGGGGACTCCTACGAGCAGTACTTC. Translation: CASSLVAGDSYEQYF.

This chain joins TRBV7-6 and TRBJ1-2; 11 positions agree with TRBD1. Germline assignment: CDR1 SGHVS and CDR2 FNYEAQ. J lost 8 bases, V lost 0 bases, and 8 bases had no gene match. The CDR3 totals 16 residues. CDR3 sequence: CASSLAMDRGQGGYTF. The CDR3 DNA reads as TGTGCCAGCAGCTTAGCGATGGACAGGGGGCAAGGGGGCTACACCTTC.

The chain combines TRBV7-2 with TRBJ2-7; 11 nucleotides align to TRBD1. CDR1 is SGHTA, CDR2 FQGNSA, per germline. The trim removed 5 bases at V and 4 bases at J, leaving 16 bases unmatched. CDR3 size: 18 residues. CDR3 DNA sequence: TGTGCCAGCAGCCCCCGGACAGGGGGCGATGCGGGAGGGTACGAGCAGTACTTC. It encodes CASSPRTGGDAGGYEQYF.

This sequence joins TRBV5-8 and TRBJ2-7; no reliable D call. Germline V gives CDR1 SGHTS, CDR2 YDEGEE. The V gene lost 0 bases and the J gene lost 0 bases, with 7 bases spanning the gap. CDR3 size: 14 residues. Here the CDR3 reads CASSLGGRSYEQYF. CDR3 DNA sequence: TGTGCCAGCAGCTTGGGCGGACGCTCCTACGAGCAGTACTTC.